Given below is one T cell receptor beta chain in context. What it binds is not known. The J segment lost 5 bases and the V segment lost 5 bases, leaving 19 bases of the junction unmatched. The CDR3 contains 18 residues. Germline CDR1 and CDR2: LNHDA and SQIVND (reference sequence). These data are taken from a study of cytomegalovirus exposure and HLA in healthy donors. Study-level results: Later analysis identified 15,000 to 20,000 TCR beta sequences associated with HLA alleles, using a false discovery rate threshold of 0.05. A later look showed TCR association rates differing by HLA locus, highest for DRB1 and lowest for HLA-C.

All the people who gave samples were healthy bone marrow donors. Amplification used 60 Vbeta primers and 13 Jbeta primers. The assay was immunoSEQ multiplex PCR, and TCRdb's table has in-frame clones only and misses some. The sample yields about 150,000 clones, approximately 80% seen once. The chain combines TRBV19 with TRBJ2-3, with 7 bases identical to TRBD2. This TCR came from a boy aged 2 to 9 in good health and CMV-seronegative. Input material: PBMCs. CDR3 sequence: CASSPYVRAGVRGDTQYF. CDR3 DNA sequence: TGTGCCAGTAGTCCTTACGTTAGGGCGGGAGTGCGGGGAGATACGCAGTATTTT.